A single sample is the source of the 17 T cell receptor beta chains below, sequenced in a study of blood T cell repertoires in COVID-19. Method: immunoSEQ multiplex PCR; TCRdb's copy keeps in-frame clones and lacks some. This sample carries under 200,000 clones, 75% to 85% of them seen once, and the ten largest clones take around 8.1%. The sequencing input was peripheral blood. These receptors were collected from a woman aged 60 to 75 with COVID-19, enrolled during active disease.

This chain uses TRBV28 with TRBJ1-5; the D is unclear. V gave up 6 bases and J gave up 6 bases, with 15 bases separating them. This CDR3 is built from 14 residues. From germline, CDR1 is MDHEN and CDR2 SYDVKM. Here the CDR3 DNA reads TGTGCCAGCAGCTCGGTCGGAGTAATTCAGCCCCAGCATTTT. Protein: CASSSVGVIQPQHF.

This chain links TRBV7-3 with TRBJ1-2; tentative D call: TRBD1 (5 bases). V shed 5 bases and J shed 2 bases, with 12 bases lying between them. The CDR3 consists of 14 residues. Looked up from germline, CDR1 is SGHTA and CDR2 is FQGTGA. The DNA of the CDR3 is TGTGCCAGCAGCCAATCCGGGGGAAACTATGGCTACACCTTC. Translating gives CASSQSGGNYGYTF.

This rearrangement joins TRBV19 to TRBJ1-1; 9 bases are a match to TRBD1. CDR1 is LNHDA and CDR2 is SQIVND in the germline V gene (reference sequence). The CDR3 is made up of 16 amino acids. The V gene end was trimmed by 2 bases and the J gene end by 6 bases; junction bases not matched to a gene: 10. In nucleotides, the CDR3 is TGTGCCAGTAGTATACATCCGGGACAGGGTTTGCCTGAAGCTTTCTTT. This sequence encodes CASSIHPGQGLPEAFF.

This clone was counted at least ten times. Here the CDR3 DNA reads TGTGCCAGCAGCCGACAGGTAGCGAACACCGGGGAGCTGTTTTTT. It codes for CASSRQVANTGELFF. The genes are TRBV5-5 and TRBJ2-2; possibly TRBD1 for D (6 bases). Per germline, CDR1 SGHKS and CDR2 YYEKEE (reference sequence). Trimming left V 4 bases short and J 0 bases short, with 10 bases between. The CDR3 consists of 15 residues.

CDR3 amino acids: CASSARVGGTLGEQYF. The DNA for the CDR3 is TGTGCCAGCTCGGCTCGAGTGGGGGGGACCCTAGGCGAGCAGTACTTC. The V gene is TRBV27, the J gene TRBJ2-7; 7 bases match TRBD2. Germline V lookup: CDR1 MNHEY, CDR2 SMNVEV (reference sequence). The CDR3 consists of 16 residues. V was clipped by 8 bases and J by 6 bases; unmatched bases: 19.

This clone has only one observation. CDR3 protein: CASSQALASETQYF. The CDR3 nucleotides are TGTGCCAGCAGCCAGGCACTAGCGTCTGAGACCCAGTACTTC. The chain joins TRBV3-1 (or the pseudogene TRBV3-2) to TRBJ2-5; 7 positions match TRBD2. CDR1 LGHDT and CDR2 YNNKEL come from the germline V gene (reference sequence). The V gene end was trimmed by 3 bases and the J gene end by 5 bases; junction bases not matched to a gene: 6. The CDR3 spans 14 residues.

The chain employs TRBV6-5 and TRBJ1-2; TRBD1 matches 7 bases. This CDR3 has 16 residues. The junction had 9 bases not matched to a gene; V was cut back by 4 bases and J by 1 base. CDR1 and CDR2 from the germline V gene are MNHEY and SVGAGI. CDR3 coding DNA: TGTGCCAGCAGTTTCTACAGGGGCCCCCGTAACTATGGCTACACCTTC. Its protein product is CASSFYRGPRNYGYTF.

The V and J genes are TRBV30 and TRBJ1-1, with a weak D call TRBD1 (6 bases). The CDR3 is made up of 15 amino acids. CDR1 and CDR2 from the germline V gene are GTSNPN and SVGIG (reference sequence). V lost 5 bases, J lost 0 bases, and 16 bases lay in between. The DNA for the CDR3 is TGTGCCTGGTATGGACAGCGTAAAATGAACACTGAAGCTTTCTTT. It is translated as CAWYGQRKMNTEAFF.

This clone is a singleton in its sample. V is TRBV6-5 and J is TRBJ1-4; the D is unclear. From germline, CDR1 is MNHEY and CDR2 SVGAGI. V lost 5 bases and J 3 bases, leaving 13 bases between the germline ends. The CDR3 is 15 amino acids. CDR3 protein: CASSIAGFANEKLFF. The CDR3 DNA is TGTGCCAGCAGTATCGCAGGTTTCGCTAATGAAAAACTGTTTTTT.

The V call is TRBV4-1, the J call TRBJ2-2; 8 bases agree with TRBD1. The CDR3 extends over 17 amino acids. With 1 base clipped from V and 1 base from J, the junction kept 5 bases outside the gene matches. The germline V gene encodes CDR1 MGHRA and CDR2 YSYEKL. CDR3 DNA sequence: TGCGCCAGCAGCCAAGCCGGGACAGGCTTGAACACCGGGGAGCTGTTTTTT. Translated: CASSQAGTGLNTGELFF.

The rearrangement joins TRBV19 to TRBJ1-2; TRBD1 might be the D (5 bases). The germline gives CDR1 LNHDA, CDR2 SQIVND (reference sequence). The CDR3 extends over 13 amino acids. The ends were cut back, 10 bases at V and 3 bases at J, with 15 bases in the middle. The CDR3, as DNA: TGTGCCACGAACCCAGGGAACGACTATGGCTACACCTTC. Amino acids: CATNPGNDYGYTF.

This CDR3 is CAISESKTAPSYNEQFF. DNA of the CDR3: TGTGCCATCAGTGAGTCGAAAACAGCCCCTTCCTACAATGAGCAGTTCTTC. The chain uses TRBV10-3 and TRBJ2-1; unclear D gene. The germline V and J ends were trimmed by 0 bases and 1 base, with 13 bases remaining between them. Germline loops: CDR1 ENHRY, CDR2 SYGVKD. The CDR3 is 17 residues long.

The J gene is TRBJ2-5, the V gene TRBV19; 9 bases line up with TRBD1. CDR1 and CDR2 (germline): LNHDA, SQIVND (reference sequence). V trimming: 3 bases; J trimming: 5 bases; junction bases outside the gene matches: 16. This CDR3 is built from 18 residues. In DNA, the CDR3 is TGTGCCAGTAGTATGATTGTCGTTAGAGCCGACAGGGGGGAGACCCAGTACTTC. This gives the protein CASSMIVVRADRGETQYF.

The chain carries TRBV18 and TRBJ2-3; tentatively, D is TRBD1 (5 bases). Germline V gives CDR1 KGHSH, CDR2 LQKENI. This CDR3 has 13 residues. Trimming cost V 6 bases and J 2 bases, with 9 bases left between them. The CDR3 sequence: CASSLGATDTQYF. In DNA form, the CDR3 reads TGTGCCAGCTCCCTAGGGGCCACAGATACGCAGTATTTT. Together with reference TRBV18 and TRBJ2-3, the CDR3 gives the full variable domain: NAGVMQNPRHLVRRRGQEARLRCSPMKGHSHVYWYRQLPEEGLKFMVYLQKENIIDESGMPKERFSAEFPKEGPSILRIQQVVRGDSAAYFCASSLGATDTQYFGPGTRLTVL.

The CDR3 sequence: CASSRLASENSPLHF. CDR3 DNA: TGTGCCAGCTCAAGACTAGCATCGGAGAATTCACCCCTCCACTTT. The rearrangement joins TRBV18 to TRBJ1-6, with unresolved D. Per germline, CDR1 KGHSH and CDR2 LQKENI. The CDR3 runs 15 residues. With 5 bases removed from V and 7 bases from J, the gap between germline ends came to 15 bases. The complete variable domain, with remaining parts taken from reference TRBV18 and TRBJ1-6, reads NAGVMQNPRHLVRRRGQEARLRCSPMKGHSHVYWYRQLPEEGLKFMVYLQKENIIDESGMPKERFSAEFPKEGPSILRIQQVVRGDSAAYFCASSRLASENSPLHFGNGTRLTVT.

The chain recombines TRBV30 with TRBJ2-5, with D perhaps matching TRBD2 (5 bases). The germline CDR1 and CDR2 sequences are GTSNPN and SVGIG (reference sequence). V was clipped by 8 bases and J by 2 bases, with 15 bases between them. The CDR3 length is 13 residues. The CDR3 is CAGQSGLQETQYF. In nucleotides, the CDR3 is TGTGCCGGGCAGAGCGGCTTGCAAGAGACCCAGTACTTC.

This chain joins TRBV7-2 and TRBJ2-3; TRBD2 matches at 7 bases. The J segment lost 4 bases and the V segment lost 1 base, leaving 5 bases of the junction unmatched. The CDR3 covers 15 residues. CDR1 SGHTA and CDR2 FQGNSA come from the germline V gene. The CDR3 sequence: CASSLVAGVPDTQYF. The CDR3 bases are TGTGCCAGCAGCTTAGTGGCGGGAGTGCCAGATACGCAGTATTTT. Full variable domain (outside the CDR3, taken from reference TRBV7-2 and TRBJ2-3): GAGVSQSPSNKVTEKGKDVELRCDPISGHTALYWYRQSLGQGLEFLIYFQGNSAPDKSGLPSDRFSAERTGGSVSTLTIQRTQQEDSAVYLCASSLVAGVPDTQYFGPGTRLTVL.